Given below is one TCR beta chain in context. This sample stems from a study of blood T cell repertoires in COVID-19. Study details: COVID-19 samples collected from the United States, Italy and Spain covered acute and convalescent phases. PBMCs, B-cell-depleted T cells, or T cells provided the cDNA or gDNA that made up the material.

Trimming took 3 bases from V and 1 from J; bases not matched to a gene: 16. The CDR3 has 20 residues. Germline V gives CDR1 SGDLS, CDR2 YYNGEE. Original handling: Amplifying reference gene primers gave estimates of nucleated cell counts. The method was immunoSEQ multiplex PCR; TCRdb's version includes in-frame clones alone and lacks a portion of them. V, J and clone size derive from that table, while D and trimming were established from the DNA sequence. Among about 200,000 clones listed, less than 80% were seen once. This sequence was found in a man aged 45-65 years who had recovered from COVID-19. This chain uses TRBV9 with TRBJ2-1, with 10 bases that match TRBD2. The sequenced sample consisted of peripheral blood. The CDR3 DNA is TGTGCCAGCAGCGCCGCAGGGGGAAGCGGGAGGGGATGGTCCTACAATGAGCAGTTCTTC. Its translation is CASSAAGGSGRGWSYNEQFF.